What follows describes a single TCR beta chain. The germline CDR1 and CDR2 sequences are KGHDR and SFDVKD. The CDR3 runs to 16 residues. With 0 bases removed from V and 4 bases from J, the gap between germline ends came to 13 bases. This sample stems from a study of T-cell memory formation after mild COVID-19. At the level of the study: Across donors, TCR clusters were largely donor specific.

TCRdb re-called the 5' RACE reads through MiXCR, storing one row per CDR3 protein. In the table there are around 310,000 distinct CDR3 sequences, more than 15% of which are singletons. The TCR was taken from a man younger than 35 who had mild COVID-19 (a few samples of this study predate the infection). Cell type and time point are not known. The sequencing input was PBMCs or a T cell subset sorted from them (not recorded which). This chain joins TRBV24-1 and TRBJ2-3, with a possible D match to TRBD2 (6 bases). The CDR3 region is CATSDLDRWGADTQYF. In DNA, the CDR3 is TGTGCCACCAGTGATTTGGATCGCTGGGGGGCAGATACGCAGTATTTT.